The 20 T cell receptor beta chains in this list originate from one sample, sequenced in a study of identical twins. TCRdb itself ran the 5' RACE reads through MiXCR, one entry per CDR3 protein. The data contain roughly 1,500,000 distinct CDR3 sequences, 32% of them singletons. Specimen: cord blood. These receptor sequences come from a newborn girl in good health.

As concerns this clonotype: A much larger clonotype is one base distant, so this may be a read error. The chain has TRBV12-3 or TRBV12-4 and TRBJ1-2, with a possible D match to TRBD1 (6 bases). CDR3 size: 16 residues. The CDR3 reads CANSGGAGIPNYGYTF. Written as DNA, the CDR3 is TGTGCCAACAGTGGGGGGGCAGGGATCCCTAACTATGGCTACACCTTC.

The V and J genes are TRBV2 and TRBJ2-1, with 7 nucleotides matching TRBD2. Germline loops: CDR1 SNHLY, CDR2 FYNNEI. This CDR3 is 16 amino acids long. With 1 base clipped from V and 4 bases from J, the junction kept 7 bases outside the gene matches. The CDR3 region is CASSEEGSGLYNEQFF. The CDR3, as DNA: TGTGCCAGCAGTGAAGAAGGTAGCGGGTTGTACAATGAGCAGTTCTTC.

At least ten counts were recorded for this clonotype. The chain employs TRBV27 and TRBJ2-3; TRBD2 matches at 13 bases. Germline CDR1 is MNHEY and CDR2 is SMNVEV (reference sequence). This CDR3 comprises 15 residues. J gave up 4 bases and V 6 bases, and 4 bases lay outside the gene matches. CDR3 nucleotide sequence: TGTGCCAGCAGCCGAGGACTAGCGGGAGCAGATACGCAGTATTTT. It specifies CASSRGLAGADTQYF.

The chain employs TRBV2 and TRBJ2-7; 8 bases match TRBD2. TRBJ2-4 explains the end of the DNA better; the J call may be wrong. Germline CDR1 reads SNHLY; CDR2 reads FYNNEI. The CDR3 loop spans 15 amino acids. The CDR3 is CASSGETSVENIQYF. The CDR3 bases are TGTGCCAGCAGTGGAGAGACTAGCGTGGAAAACATTCAGTACTTC.

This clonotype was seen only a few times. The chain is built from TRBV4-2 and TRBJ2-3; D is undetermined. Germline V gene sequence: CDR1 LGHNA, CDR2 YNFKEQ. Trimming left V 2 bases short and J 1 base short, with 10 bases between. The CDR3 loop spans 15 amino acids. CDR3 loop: CASSQQRVGTDTQYF. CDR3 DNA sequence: TGTGCCAGCAGCCAACAACGGGTAGGCACAGATACGCAGTATTTT.

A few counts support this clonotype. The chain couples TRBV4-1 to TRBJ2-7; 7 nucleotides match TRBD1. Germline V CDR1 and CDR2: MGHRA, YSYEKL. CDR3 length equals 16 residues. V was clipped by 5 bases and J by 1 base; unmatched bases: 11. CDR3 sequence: CASSRWPPGQSYEQYF. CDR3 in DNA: TGCGCCAGCAGCAGATGGCCTCCGGGACAGTCCTACGAGCAGTACTTC.

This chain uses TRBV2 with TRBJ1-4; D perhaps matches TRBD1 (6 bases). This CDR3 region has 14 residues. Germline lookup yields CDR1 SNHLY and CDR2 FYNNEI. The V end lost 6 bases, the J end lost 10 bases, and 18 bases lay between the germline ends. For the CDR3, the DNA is TGTGCCAGCAGCTACTGGACAGAGGCGGTAAAACTGTTTTTT. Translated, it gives CASSYWTEAVKLFF.

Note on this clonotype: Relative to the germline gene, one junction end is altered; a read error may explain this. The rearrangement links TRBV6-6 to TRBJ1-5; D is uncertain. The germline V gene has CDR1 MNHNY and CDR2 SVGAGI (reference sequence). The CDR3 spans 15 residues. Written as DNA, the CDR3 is TGTGCCAGCATGAACACCAGATCCTTCAATCAGCTCCAGCATTTT. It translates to CASMNTRSFNQLQHF.

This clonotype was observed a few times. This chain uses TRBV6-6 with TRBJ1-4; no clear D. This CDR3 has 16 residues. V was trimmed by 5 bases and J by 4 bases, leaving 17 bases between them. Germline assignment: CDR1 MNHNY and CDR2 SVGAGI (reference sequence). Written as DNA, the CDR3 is TGTGCCAGCAGTACGTACAGATCACACCATAATGAAAAACTGTTTTTT. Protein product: CASSTYRSHHNEKLFF.

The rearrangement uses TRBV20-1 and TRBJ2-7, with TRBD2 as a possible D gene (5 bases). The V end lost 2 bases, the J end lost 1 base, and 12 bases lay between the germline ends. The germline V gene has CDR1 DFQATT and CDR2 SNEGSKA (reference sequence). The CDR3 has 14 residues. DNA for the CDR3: TGCAGTGCTAGATTACGGGGTTGGTCCTACGAGCAGTACTTC. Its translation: CSARLRGWSYEQYF.

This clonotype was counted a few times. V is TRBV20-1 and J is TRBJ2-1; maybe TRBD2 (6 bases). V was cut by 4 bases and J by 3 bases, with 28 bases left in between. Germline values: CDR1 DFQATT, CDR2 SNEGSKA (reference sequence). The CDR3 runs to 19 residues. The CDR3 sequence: CSAISAGTPDSDLYNEQFF. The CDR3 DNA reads TGCAGTGCTATCTCGGCCGGGACTCCCGATTCCGATCTCTACAATGAGCAGTTCTTC.

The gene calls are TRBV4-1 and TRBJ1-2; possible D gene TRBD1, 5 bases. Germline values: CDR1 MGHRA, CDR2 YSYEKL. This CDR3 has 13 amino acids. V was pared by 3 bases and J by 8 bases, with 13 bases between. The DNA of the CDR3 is TGCGCCAGCAGCCAGGCAGGGCGAAACGGCTACACCTTC. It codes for CASSQAGRNGYTF.

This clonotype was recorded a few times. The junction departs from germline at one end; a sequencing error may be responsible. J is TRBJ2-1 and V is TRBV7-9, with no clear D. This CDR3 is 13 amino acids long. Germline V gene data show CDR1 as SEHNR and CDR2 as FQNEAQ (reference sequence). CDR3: CAGSLWPENEQFF. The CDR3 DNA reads TGTGCCGGCAGCTTATGGCCGGAGAATGAGCAGTTCTTC.

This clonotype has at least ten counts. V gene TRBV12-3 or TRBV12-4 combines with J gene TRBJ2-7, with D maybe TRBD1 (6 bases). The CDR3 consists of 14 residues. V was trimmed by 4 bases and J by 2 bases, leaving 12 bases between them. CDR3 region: CASSSRDTTYEQYF. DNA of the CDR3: TGTGCCAGCAGTTCCCGGGACACGACCTACGAGCAGTACTTC.

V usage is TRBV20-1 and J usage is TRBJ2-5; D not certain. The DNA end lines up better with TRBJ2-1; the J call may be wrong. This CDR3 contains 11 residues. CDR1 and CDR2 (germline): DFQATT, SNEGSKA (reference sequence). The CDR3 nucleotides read TGCAGTGCTAGATATGGAGAGAAGCAGTTCTTC. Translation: CSARYGEKQFF.

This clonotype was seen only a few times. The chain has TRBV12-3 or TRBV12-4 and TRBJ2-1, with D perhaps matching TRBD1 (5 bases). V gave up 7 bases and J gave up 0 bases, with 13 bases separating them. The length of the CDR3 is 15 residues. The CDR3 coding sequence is TGTGCCAGCACCGCATACAGGTACTCCTACAATGAGCAGTTCTTC. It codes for CASTAYRYSYNEQFF.

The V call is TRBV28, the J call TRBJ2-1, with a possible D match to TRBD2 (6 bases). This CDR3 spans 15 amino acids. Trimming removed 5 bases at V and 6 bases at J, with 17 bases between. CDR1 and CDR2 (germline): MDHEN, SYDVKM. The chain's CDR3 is CASSPGLRPLNEQFF. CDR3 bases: TGTGCCAGCAGTCCGGGACTCAGGCCCCTCAATGAGCAGTTCTTC.

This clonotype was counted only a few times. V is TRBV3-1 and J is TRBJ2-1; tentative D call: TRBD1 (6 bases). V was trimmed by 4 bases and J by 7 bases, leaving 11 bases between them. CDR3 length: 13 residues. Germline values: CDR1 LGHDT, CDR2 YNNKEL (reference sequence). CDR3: CASSRPRGNEQFF. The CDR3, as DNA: TGTGCCAGCAGCCGCCCTAGGGGGAATGAGCAGTTCTTC.

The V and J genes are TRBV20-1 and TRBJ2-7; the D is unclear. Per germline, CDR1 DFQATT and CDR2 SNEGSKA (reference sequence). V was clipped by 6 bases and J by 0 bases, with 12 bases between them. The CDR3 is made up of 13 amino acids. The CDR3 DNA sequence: TGCAGTGCCCCTCCAACGAGCTCCTACGAGCAGTACTTC. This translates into CSAPPTSSYEQYF.

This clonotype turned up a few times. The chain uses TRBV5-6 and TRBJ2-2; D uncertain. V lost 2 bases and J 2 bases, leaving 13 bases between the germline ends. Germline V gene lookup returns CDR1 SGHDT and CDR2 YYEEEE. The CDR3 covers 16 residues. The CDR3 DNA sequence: TGTGCCAGCAGCTTAAGAAAGCCGATTAACACCGGGGAGCTGTTTTTT. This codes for CASSLRKPINTGELFF.